This T cell receptor beta chain was captured by sequencing in a study of blood T cell repertoires in COVID-19. Study-wide context: In each case, the material was cDNA or gDNA derived from T cells, B-cell-depleted T cells, or PBMCs.

CDR1 and CDR2 (germline): SGHNT, YYREEE (reference sequence). V dropped 2 bases and J dropped 2 bases, with 17 bases sitting between them. The CDR3 contains 16 residues. This clone occurred a few times. Study processing details: The authors estimated nucleated cell counts from reference gene primer amplification. TCRdb's copy holds only in-frame clones and misses some; the assay was immunoSEQ multiplex PCR. The D gene and trimming were derived from the DNA, and the V and J assignments and clone size from that table. The table includes some 180,000 clones, 88% detected once. This TCR derives from a man aged 35 to 55 with active or convalescent COVID-19. Sample: peripheral blood. The rearrangement uses TRBV5-4 and TRBJ2-7; weak D call: TRBD2 (5 bases). The CDR3 nucleotides are TGTGCCAGCAGCTTTGGTCGTGGACTCACAACCTACGAGCAGTACTTC. Translated, it gives CASSFGRGLTTYEQYF.